What follows are 31 T cell receptor beta chains derived from one specimen sequenced in a study of blood T cells in healthy people across ages. A second roughly 6 to 11 cycle PCR used barcoded and J-beta primers. A single record per CDR3 protein comes from TCRdb applying MiXCR to the 5' RACE reads. The sample holds about 1.6 million distinct CDR3 sequences, roughly a third seen once. What was sequenced was blood. These TCRs come from a woman aged 25 to 39 in good health.

V usage is TRBV13 and J usage is TRBJ2-5; 10 bases are a match to TRBD1. The last part of the DNA fits TRBJ2-7 better; the J call may be wrong. The CDR3 has 17 amino acids. Germline assignment: CDR1 PRHDT and CDR2 FYEKMQ (reference sequence). CDR3 sequence reads: CASSPRGTGVNLYEQYF. In DNA, the CDR3 is TGTGCCAGCAGCCCCAGGGGGACAGGGGTCAATCTCTACGAGCAGTACTTC.

The chain recombines TRBV5-1 with TRBJ2-7; D is possibly TRBD2 (6 bases). The CDR3 length is 12 residues. Germline CDR1 and CDR2: SGHRS and YFSETQ. Trimming removed 7 bases from V and 2 bases from J, with 10 bases in between. This chain's CDR3 is CASGGTAYEQYF. CDR3 DNA: TGCGCCAGCGGCGGGACCGCCTACGAGCAGTACTTC.

This clonotype was counted only a few times. The chain employs TRBV2 and TRBJ2-7; D may match TRBD1 or TRBD2 (6 bases each). The V gene lost 6 bases and the J gene lost 1 base, with 16 bases spanning the gap. Germline V gene data show CDR1 as SNHLY and CDR2 as FYNNEI. This CDR3 region has 15 residues. As DNA, the CDR3 is TGTGCCAGCAGGCCCAGCACGGGGGCGTCCTACGAGCAGTACTTC. Translating it yields CASRPSTGASYEQYF.

The V gene is TRBV24-1, the J gene TRBJ2-1; D is undetermined. The CDR3 extends over 18 amino acids. Trimming removed 3 bases at V and 4 bases at J, with 21 bases between. Looked up from germline, CDR1 is KGHDR and CDR2 is SFDVKD. Here the CDR3 DNA reads TGTGCCACCAGTGATCGGGCCCCCCTCCTTCGTCTATACAATGAGCAGTTCTTC. Protein sequence: CATSDRAPLLRLYNEQFF.

This clonotype was recorded many times. The V and J genes are TRBV20-1 and TRBJ2-3; D tentatively fits TRBD1 or TRBD2 (5 bases each). This CDR3 comprises 13 residues. The germline V gene encodes CDR1 DFQATT and CDR2 SNEGSKA (reference sequence). Trimming shortened V by 6 bases and J by 5 bases, and 15 bases separated the two germline ends. The CDR3, as DNA: TGCAGTGCCCAGCCGGGACCTTTAGATACGCAGTATTTT. Translated, it gives CSAQPGPLDTQYF.

The chain links TRBV20-1 to TRBJ2-6; no clear D. Trimming shortened V by 5 bases and J by 0 bases, and 8 bases separated the two germline ends. The CDR3 contains 14 residues. CDR1 is DFQATT, CDR2 SNEGSKA, per germline (reference sequence). This CDR3 reads CSALPSSGANVLTF. The CDR3 DNA reads as TGCAGTGCTCTCCCTAGCTCTGGGGCCAACGTCCTGACTTTC.

This clonotype was recorded only once. The chain is built from TRBV9 and TRBJ2-1; no definite D call. Deletions cut 0 bases from V and 5 bases from J, with 12 bases between. This CDR3 comprises 15 residues. Germline CDR1 SGDLS, CDR2 YYNGEE. The CDR3 DNA reads TGTGCCAGCAGCGTAGACCTGGTAGAGAACAATGAGCAGTTCTTC. The encoded protein is CASSVDLVENNEQFF.

This clonotype was counted between two and nine times. The chain has TRBV30 and TRBJ1-5; D is possibly TRBD1 (6 bases). Germline V gene data show CDR1 as GTSNPN and CDR2 as SVGIG (reference sequence). The CDR3 contains 15 residues. With 2 bases removed from V and 4 bases from J, the gap between germline ends came to 15 bases. The CDR3 loop reads CAWSLAGDRNQPQHF. Here the CDR3 DNA reads TGTGCCTGGAGTTTGGCAGGGGATCGGAATCAGCCCCAGCATTTT.

In its sample, this clonotype was seen many times. The chain combines TRBV4-1 with TRBJ2-7, with unresolved D. V lost 1 base and J lost 1, with 5 bases in between. Germline V CDR1 and CDR2: MGHRA, YSYEKL. The CDR3 extends over 13 amino acids. CDR3 amino acids: CASSQGLSYEQYF. As DNA, the CDR3 is TGCGCCAGCAGCCAAGGCCTTTCCTACGAGCAGTACTTC.

The J gene is TRBJ2-5, the V gene TRBV28, with 7 bases lining up with TRBD1. Per the germline V gene, CDR1 is MDHEN and CDR2 is SYDVKM. Losses at the gene ends were 3 bases for V and 11 bases for J; bases not matched to a gene: 18. The CDR3 spans 16 residues. The DNA for the CDR3 is TGTGCCAGCAGTTTGGGGGTGGGGACAGCCTTGGGAGAGCAGTACTTC. This translates into CASSLGVGTALGEQYF.

The rearrangement uses TRBV29-1 and TRBJ2-3, with TRBD2 matching over 8 bases. The V segment lost 6 bases and the J segment 3 bases; nucleotides outside the gene matches: 5. The CDR3 runs 13 residues. Germline lookup yields CDR1 SQVTM and CDR2 ANQGSEA. The CDR3 reads CSVSGGPTDTQYF. DNA of the CDR3: TGCAGCGTCTCGGGGGGGCCTACAGATACGCAGTATTTT.

This clonotype occurred a few times. V is TRBV10-2 and J is TRBJ2-3, with TRBD1 matching 9 bases. CDR1 and CDR2 (germline): WSHSY, SAAADI. The CDR3 contains 13 residues. Trimming cost V 6 bases and J 9 bases; bases outside gene matches: 7. The CDR3: CASRGDREGTQYF. In DNA, the CDR3 is TGCGCCAGCAGGGGGGACAGGGAAGGAACGCAGTATTTT.

The genes are TRBV20-1 and TRBJ2-3, with D hard to call. The CDR3 covers 12 residues. CDR1 is DFQATT and CDR2 is SNEGSKA in the germline V gene (reference sequence). Trimming cost V 7 bases and J 2 bases, with 10 bases left between them. CDR3 bases: TGCAGTGTAGGGCGGACCACAGATACGCAGTATTTT. It yields the protein CSVGRTTDTQYF.

As for this clonotype: A junction boundary mismatches the germline segment, possibly from a read error. The chain has TRBV5-1 and TRBJ2-6; D may be TRBD1 (5 bases). The CDR3 is 16 residues long. The V gene's germline CDR1 is SGHRS and CDR2 YFSETQ. CDR3 loop: CASSSSQRSGANALTF. The CDR3 coding sequence is TGCGCCAGCAGCTCATCACAGAGGTCTGGGGCCAACGCCCTGACTTTC.

The rearrangement uses TRBV12-3 or TRBV12-4 and TRBJ2-5; unclear D gene. The assigned J gene may be wrong: the sequence end matches TRBJ2-7 better. The CDR3 consists of 13 residues. In nucleotides, the CDR3 is TGTGCCAGCAGTTTAGGAGAGGATGCCGAGCAGTACTTC. Translating it yields CASSLGEDAEQYF.

This clonotype was recorded a few times. The chain combines TRBV12-3 or TRBV12-4 with TRBJ1-5; no definite D call. CDR3 length: 13 residues. V was shortened by 2 bases and J by 5 bases, with 7 bases between the two germline ends. CDR3 amino acids: CASSLSEDQPQHF. The DNA for the CDR3 is TGTGCCAGCAGTTTAAGTGAAGATCAGCCCCAGCATTTT.

This clonotype was found a few times. The chain recombines TRBV6-2 or TRBV6-3 with TRBJ2-5; D might be TRBD2 (5 bases). This CDR3 has 15 residues. Germline lookup yields CDR1 MNHEY and CDR2 SVGEGT. V was clipped by 2 bases and J by 7 bases, with 17 bases between them. CDR3 loop: CASSYRATIKGTQYF. CDR3 nucleotides: TGTGCCAGCAGTTACAGGGCGACTATTAAGGGGACCCAGTACTTC.

There are many counts of this clonotype. This chain links TRBV24-1 with TRBJ2-1; D is ambiguous. The CDR3 consists of 15 residues. The V gene lost 9 bases and the J gene lost 7 bases, with 21 bases spanning the gap. Germline V gene data show CDR1 as KGHDR and CDR2 as SFDVKD. The CDR3: CATGVPTSRGNEQFF. CDR3 DNA sequence: TGTGCCACCGGAGTCCCAACATCCAGAGGAAATGAGCAGTTCTTC.

This clonotype was counted between two and nine times. V and J are TRBV11-2 and TRBJ2-4; D is unclear. V was shortened by 5 bases and J by 8 bases, with 7 bases between the two germline ends. Per germline, CDR1 SGHAT and CDR2 FQNNGV. The CDR3 has 11 residues. In nucleotides, the CDR3 is TGTGCCAGCAGCCCCTTAGACATTCAGTACTTC. Protein: CASSPLDIQYF. Filled out from reference TRBV11-2 and TRBJ2-4, the complete variable domain reads EAGVAQSPRYKIIEKRQSVAFWCNPISGHATLYWYQQILGQGPKLLIQFQNNGVVDDSQLPKDRFSAERLKGVDSTLKIQPAKLEDSAVYLCASSPLDIQYFGAGTRLSVL.

The table lists this clonotype with many counts. The J gene is TRBJ2-1, the V gene TRBV27, with unresolved D. Trimming left V 1 base short and J 5 bases short, with 12 bases between. CDR3 length: 15 residues. Germline lookup yields CDR1 MNHEY and CDR2 SMNVEV (reference sequence). The CDR3 nucleotides are TGTGCCAGCAGTTTATTGTTTGGGAACCACAATGAGCAGTTCTTC. Translating it yields CASSLLFGNHNEQFF.

V gene TRBV5-1 combines with J gene TRBJ2-5, with a tentative D call TRBD1 (5 bases). Germline lookup yields CDR1 SGHRS and CDR2 YFSETQ. CDR3 length equals 15 residues. V was clipped by 1 base and J by 2 bases, with 12 bases between them. In DNA, the CDR3 is TGCGCCAGCAGCTTGCTAGGGGTCGGACAAGAGACCCAGTACTTC. Protein sequence: CASSLLGVGQETQYF.

The chain combines TRBV30 with TRBJ2-7, with TRBD1 identical over 8 bases. The CDR3 totals 14 residues. Germline V CDR1 and CDR2: GTSNPN, SVGIG (reference sequence). Trimming at V came to 5 bases and at J to 2 bases, leaving 8 bases not matched to a gene. The CDR3 protein is CAWDRDRLTYEQYF. The CDR3 coding sequence is TGTGCCTGGGACCGGGACAGGCTAACCTACGAGCAGTACTTC.

This chain joins TRBV10-3 and TRBJ1-1; possible D gene TRBD1, 5 bases. The CDR3 has 12 amino acids. Germline V gene data show CDR1 as ENHRY and CDR2 as SYGVKD. Trimming removed 7 bases at V and 1 base at J, with 7 bases between. The CDR3: CAIKDTNTEAFF. Here the CDR3 DNA reads TGTGCCATCAAGGACACGAACACTGAAGCTTTCTTT.

This clonotype was seen at least ten times. The chain combines TRBV7-8 with TRBJ2-7; tentatively, D is TRBD1 (6 bases). The CDR3 consists of 16 residues. Germline lookup yields CDR1 SGHVS and CDR2 FQNEAQ. V was clipped by 4 bases and J by 0 bases, with 16 bases between them. The CDR3 DNA reads TGTGCCAGCAGCTCTTATCCCCGGGACAACTCCTACGAGCAGTACTTC. Translated, it gives CASSSYPRDNSYEQYF.

This clonotype has just a few counts. The chain uses TRBV12-3 or TRBV12-4 and TRBJ2-3; 8 bases align to TRBD2. Losses at the gene ends were 8 bases for V and 5 bases for J; bases not matched to a gene: 9. The CDR3 is 14 residues long. The CDR3 sequence: CASLPGGKQDTQYF. As DNA, the CDR3 is TGTGCCAGCCTTCCGGGGGGGAAGCAAGATACGCAGTATTTT.

DNA of the CDR3: TGTGCCAGCTTACAGGACTATGGCTACACCTTC. Translation: CASLQDYGYTF. This chain uses TRBV19 with TRBJ1-2, with D perhaps TRBD1 (5 bases). V lost 9 bases, J lost 3 bases, and 8 bases lay in between. This CDR3 has 11 amino acids. Germline-derived CDR1 and CDR2 are LNHDA and SQIVND (reference sequence).

This clonotype was counted between two and nine times. The rearrangement links TRBV7-7 to TRBJ2-5, with D perhaps given as TRBD1 or TRBD2 (5 bases each). This CDR3 has 15 amino acids. Trimming shortened V by 4 bases and J by 0 bases, and 12 bases separated the two germline ends. Germline V gives CDR1 SSHAT, CDR2 FNYEAQ (reference sequence). CDR3 in amino acids: CASSSGRSYQETQYF. The CDR3 DNA reads as TGTGCCAGCAGCTCGGGACGGTCGTACCAAGAGACCCAGTACTTC. Based on the CDR3 plus reference TRBV7-7 and TRBJ2-5, the full variable domain is GAGVSQSPRYKVTKRGQDVTLRCDPISSHATLYWYQQALGQGPEFLTYFNYEAQPDKSGLPSDRFSAERPEGSISTLTIQRTEQRDSAMYRCASSSGRSYQETQYFGPGTRLLVL.

Ten or more counts support this clonotype. The chain uses TRBV15 and TRBJ2-3; D might be TRBD2 (6 bases). Germline-derived CDR1 and CDR2 are LNHNV and YYDKDF (reference sequence). This CDR3 comprises 17 residues. Between the trimmed V and J ends, which lost 3 bases and 2 bases, there was a span of 18 bases. The CDR3 protein is CATSRGIAEDTTDTQYF. DNA for the CDR3: TGTGCCACCAGCAGGGGAATAGCGGAGGATACCACAGATACGCAGTATTTT.

Concerning this clonotype itself: A junction boundary mismatches the germline segment, possibly from a read error. V and J are TRBV2 and TRBJ2-1, with TRBD2 identical over 13 bases. From germline, CDR1 is SNHLY and CDR2 FYNNEI. The CDR3 is made up of 14 amino acids. This chain's CDR3 is CASRGLAGNNERFF. As DNA, the CDR3 is TGTGCCAGCAGGGGACTAGCGGGGAACAATGAGCGGTTCTTC.

The rearrangement links TRBV6-5 to TRBJ2-4; D could derive from TRBD1 or TRBD2 (6 bases each). Trimming removed 6 bases at V and 1 base at J, with 16 bases between. This CDR3 has 16 residues. From germline, CDR1 is MNHEY and CDR2 SVGAGI. As DNA, the CDR3 is TGTGCCAGCAGCCCCCTGGGGGGCGAGGCCAAAAACATTCAGTACTTC. It translates to CASSPLGGEAKNIQYF.

About this clonotype itself: At one of its ends the junction is not consistent with the germline gene, which may arise from a read error. The V gene is TRBV5-6, the J gene TRBJ2-3; D perhaps matches TRBD2 (5 bases). CDR1 is SGHDT and CDR2 is YYEEEE in the germline V gene. The CDR3 has 15 residues. The CDR3 coding sequence is TGTGCCGGCAGCGGCATAACCTCTAGCACAGATACGCAGTATTTT. Its protein product is CAGSGITSSTDTQYF.